Below are 10 T cell receptor beta chains sequenced from a single sample in a study of HIV-infected patients and healthy controls. The repertoire came from unfractionated whole blood and reflected all unsorted peripheral T cells. About 480 ng RNA was reverse transcribed with alpha and beta constant-region primers. Alpha and beta chain libraries were made separately by chain-specific third strand synthesis with multiplexing indices. TCRdb recomputed calls from the 5' RACE reads with MiXCR, one row per CDR3 protein. In the table there are under 20,000 distinct CDR3 sequences, over 9% of which are singletons. Sequencing was performed on blood. These receptors all stem from an adult in good health.

This clonotype was counted many times. V usage is TRBV30 and J usage is TRBJ2-5; D call uncertain. Germline CDR1 and CDR2: GTSNPN and SVGIG (reference sequence). V was cut by 0 bases and J by 5 bases, with 10 bases left in between. The CDR3 has 13 amino acids. The CDR3 here is CAWSVQGTETQYF. DNA of the CDR3: TGTGCCTGGAGTGTACAAGGAACGGAGACCCAGTACTTC.

There are many counts of this clonotype. V and J are TRBV24-1 and TRBJ2-1; 8 bases align to TRBD1. With 9 bases clipped from V and 8 bases from J, the junction kept 8 bases outside the gene matches. The CDR3 is 13 residues long. The V gene's germline CDR1 is KGHDR and CDR2 SFDVKD. This chain's CDR3 is CATEAGGLYEQFF. The CDR3 region has the DNA TGTGCCACCGAGGCAGGGGGCCTCTATGAGCAGTTCTTC.

This clonotype qualifies as medium-sized. The V call is TRBV9, the J call TRBJ2-1; 10 bases fit TRBD2. Germline V CDR1 and CDR2: SGDLS, YYNGEE. With V trimmed by 4 bases and J by 7 bases, 8 bases remained unmatched. The CDR3 extends over 15 amino acids. CDR3 loop: CASSRELAGRNEQFF. The CDR3 DNA is TGTGCCAGCAGCCGCGAACTAGCGGGAAGGAATGAGCAGTTCTTC.

This clonotype was found many times. The chain recombines TRBV5-1 with TRBJ2-5; the D gene could be TRBD1 or TRBD2 (6 bases each). Trimming left V 4 bases short and J 2 bases short, with 15 bases between. CDR3 size: 15 residues. Germline values: CDR1 SGHRS, CDR2 YFSETQ. The CDR3, as DNA: TGCGCCAGCAGCCCGGGGGCGGTAAGGCAAGAGACCCAGTACTTC. Translated, it gives CASSPGAVRQETQYF.

This clonotype was counted between two and nine times. The genes are TRBV4-3 and TRBJ1-3, with a possible D match to TRBD1 (5 bases). Germline CDR1 LGHNA, CDR2 YSLEER. The germline V and J ends were trimmed by 3 bases and 4 bases, with 19 bases remaining between them. This CDR3 region has 17 residues. The CDR3 nucleotides read TGCGCCAGCAGCCAGAGAGAGGGGCCTTTGGGGGGAAACACCATATATTTT. Encoded protein: CASSQREGPLGGNTIYF.

The table lists this clonotype with a few counts. The CDR3 coding sequence is TGTGCCACCCGATTGGGCGGGAGCTTCTACAATGAGCAGTTCTTC. This codes for CATRLGGSFYNEQFF. This chain uses TRBV6-1 with TRBJ2-1; TRBD2 aligns across 7 bases. This CDR3 spans 15 amino acids. Germline V lookup: CDR1 MNHNS, CDR2 SASEGT. Germline trimming cut 10 bases from V and 3 bases from J; bases unmatched to any gene: 12.

The table lists this clonotype with many counts. J is TRBJ2-3 and V is TRBV4-3; D call uncertain. From germline, CDR1 is LGHNA and CDR2 YSLEER. The V end was cut by 1 base, the J end by 0 bases, with 14 bases between. This CDR3 has 17 amino acids. The CDR3 region has the DNA TGCGCCAGCAGCCAAGGAAAAGCGTGGTCTAGCACAGATACGCAGTATTTT. Its translation: CASSQGKAWSSTDTQYF.

This clonotype ranks as medium-sized. V and J are TRBV30 and TRBJ2-1; 7 bases agree with TRBD2. The CDR3 runs 17 residues. The germline V gene has CDR1 GTSNPN and CDR2 SVGIG (reference sequence). J lost 1 base, V lost 3 bases, and 12 bases had no gene match. The CDR3 region has the DNA TGTGCCTGGAGGGGAGGGACTAAGATTAGTTCCTACAATGAGCAGTTCTTC. It codes for CAWRGGTKISSYNEQFF.

This clonotype was picked up many times. The chain couples TRBV5-6 to TRBJ2-2, with TRBD2 identical over 9 bases. Germline assignment: CDR1 SGHDT and CDR2 YYEEEE. CDR3 length equals 17 residues. The J segment lost 5 bases and the V segment lost 3 bases, leaving 11 bases of the junction unmatched. The CDR3 nucleotides are TGTGCCAGCAGCTGGGGCGCGGCGGGAGGGGTAACCGGGGAGCTGTTTTTT. Encoded protein: CASSWGAAGGVTGELFF.

In this sample, this clonotype turned up a few times. The chain employs TRBV7-3 and TRBJ2-5; a weak D match, TRBD2 (6 bases). V lost 1 base and J 7 bases, leaving 22 bases between the germline ends. The CDR3 length is 17 residues. Germline CDR1 is SGHTA and CDR2 is FQGTGA. CDR3 residues: CASSLNMGGGGGGTQYF. CDR3 sequence (DNA): TGTGCCAGCAGCTTAAATATGGGAGGTGGGGGAGGTGGGACCCAGTACTTC.